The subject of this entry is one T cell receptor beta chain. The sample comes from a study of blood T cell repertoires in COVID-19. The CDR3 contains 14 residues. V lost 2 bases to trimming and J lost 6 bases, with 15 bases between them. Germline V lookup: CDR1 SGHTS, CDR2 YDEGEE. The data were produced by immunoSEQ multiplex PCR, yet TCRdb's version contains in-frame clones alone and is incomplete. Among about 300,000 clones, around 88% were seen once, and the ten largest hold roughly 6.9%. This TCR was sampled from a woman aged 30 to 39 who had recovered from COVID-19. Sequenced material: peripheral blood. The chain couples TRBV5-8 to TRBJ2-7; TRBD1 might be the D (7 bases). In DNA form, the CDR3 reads TGTGCCAGCAGCTTTAGGCACCAGGGGGGCGAGCAGTACTTC. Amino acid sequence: CASSFRHQGGEQYF. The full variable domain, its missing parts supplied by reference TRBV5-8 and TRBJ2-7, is EAGVTQSPTHLIKTRGQQATLRCSPISGHTSVYWYQQALGLGLQFLLWYDEGEERNRGNFPPRFSGRQFPNYSSELNVNALELEDSALYLCASSFRHQGGEQYFGPGTRLTVT.